This T cell receptor beta chain is from a study of blood T cell repertoires in COVID-19. Background on the study: The origin of the acute and convalescent COVID-19 samples was the United States, Italy and Spain. PBMCs, B-cell-depleted T cells, or T cells were the source of the cDNA or gDNA that made up the material.

Germline assignment: CDR1 MDHEN and CDR2 SYDVKM. This CDR3 comprises 18 residues. J lost 1 base, V lost 6 bases, and 12 bases had no gene match. Assay: immunoSEQ multiplex PCR; the TCRdb copy retains only in-frame clones and omits some. Among about 44,000 clones, around three quarters were seen once, and the ten largest hold around 60%. This clone was counted between two and nine times. Sequencing used peripheral blood. The rearrangement joins TRBV28 to TRBJ1-5; the match to TRBD1 covers 10 bases. The source of this sequence is a man older than 75 with acute or convalescent COVID-19. CDR3 DNA: TGTGCCAGCAGACCCATTGACAGGGGGCTGAGGAGCAATCAGCCCCAGCATTTT. It codes for CASRPIDRGLRSNQPQHF.